What follows are 13 T cell receptor beta chains derived from one specimen sequenced in a study of T cell repertoires in cytomegalovirus infection. Via MiXCR, TCRdb re-called the reads, giving one row per CDR3 protein. The table shows about 320,000 distinct CDR3 sequences, with 8% to 9.5% occurring only once. Sequencing used PBMCs. Receptors were obtained from a human donor in good health (CMV status not recorded). Some clones in this sample may be carry-over from other donors' samples.

This clonotype has ten or more counts. This sequence joins TRBV7-2 and TRBJ2-2; 8 nucleotides match TRBD1. V lost 5 bases and J lost 4; bases outside the gene matches: 3. This CDR3 contains 14 residues. Germline values: CDR1 SGHTA, CDR2 FQGNSA. The CDR3 is CASSRQGLTGELFF. CDR3 in DNA: TGTGCCAGCAGCCGACAGGGGCTCACCGGGGAGCTGTTTTTT. The variable domain in full, completed from reference TRBV7-2 and TRBJ2-2, reads GAGVSQSPSNKVTEKGKDVELRCDPISGHTALYWYRQSLGQGLEFLIYFQGNSAPDKSGLPSDRFSAERTGGSVSTLTIQRTQQEDSAVYLCASSRQGLTGELFFGEGSRLTVL.

The genes are TRBV20-1 and TRBJ2-3; D may be TRBD1 or TRBD2 (6 bases each). V was trimmed by 2 bases and J by 1 base, leaving 7 bases between them. Germline V CDR1 and CDR2: DFQATT, SNEGSKA (reference sequence). The CDR3 consists of 13 residues. The CDR3 sequence is CSARRGGTDTQYF. The DNA of the CDR3 is TGCAGTGCTAGAAGGGGGGGCACAGATACGCAGTATTTT.

Ten or more counts support this clonotype. This chain uses TRBV6-2 or TRBV6-3 with TRBJ2-3; maybe TRBD1 (5 bases). The CDR3 spans 14 residues. Germline V gene lookup returns CDR1 MNHEY and CDR2 SVGEGT. Trimming shortened V by 0 bases and J by 4 bases, and 8 bases separated the two germline ends. This CDR3 reads CASSYSQGPDTQYF. DNA for the CDR3: TGTGCCAGCAGTTACTCCCAGGGCCCAGATACGCAGTATTTT.

The CDR3 bases are TGTGCCAGCGTTTTGGGTTTGGGGACGCAGTATTTT. Residues: CASVLGLGTQYF. The rearrangement links TRBV2 to TRBJ2-3, with D hard to call. V dropped 8 bases and J dropped 9 bases, with 15 bases sitting between them. CDR3 length: 12 amino acids. The germline V gene encodes CDR1 SNHLY and CDR2 FYNNEI.

This clonotype was seen ten or more times. J is TRBJ2-1 and V is TRBV4-2; tentative D call: TRBD1 (6 bases). This CDR3 has 15 residues. Looked up from germline, CDR1 is LGHNA and CDR2 is YNFKEQ. With 0 bases removed from V and 7 bases from J, the gap between germline ends came to 13 bases. The CDR3 is CASSQDNRERNEQFF. CDR3 coding DNA: TGTGCCAGCAGCCAAGATAACAGGGAAAGGAATGAGCAGTTCTTC.

The table lists this clonotype with a few counts. The chain links TRBV20-1 to TRBJ1-3; D perhaps matches TRBD1 (6 bases). Trimming took 1 base from V and 0 from J, leaving 16 bases between them. The CDR3 is 17 residues long. Germline V gives CDR1 DFQATT, CDR2 SNEGSKA (reference sequence). The CDR3 bases are TGCAGTGCTAGAGGGGGGCCTGGAGGTAGCTCTGGAAACACCATATATTTT. This sequence encodes CSARGGPGGSSGNTIYF.

In its sample, this clonotype was seen many times. The genes are TRBV12-3 or TRBV12-4 and TRBJ2-2; no clear D. V lost 3 bases, J lost 7 bases, and 18 bases lay in between. CDR3 length: 16 residues. CDR3 sequence (DNA): TGTGCCAGCAGTTTGATCGTTCTCTCCGGATTCGGGGAGCTGTTTTTT. It translates to CASSLIVLSGFGELFF.

This clonotype was seen at least ten times. This chain connects TRBV19 to TRBJ2-1; D is perhaps TRBD1 or TRBD2 (5 bases each). Trimming took off 0 bases at V and 0 bases at J, with 9 bases between the two ends. Looked up from germline, CDR1 is LNHDA and CDR2 is SQIVND (reference sequence). The CDR3 consists of 16 residues. The CDR3 protein is CASSIDWGSSYNEQFF. CDR3 DNA sequence: TGTGCCAGTAGTATAGATTGGGGGTCCTCCTACAATGAGCAGTTCTTC.

This clonotype was seen a handful of times. The chain's CDR3 is CASSYRNSAYEQYF. The CDR3 coding sequence is TGTGCCAGCAGCTACAGGAATTCAGCCTACGAGCAGTACTTC. This rearrangement joins TRBV6-2 or TRBV6-3 to TRBJ2-7, with D possibly being TRBD1 (5 bases). The V and J ends lost 6 bases and 2 bases respectively, with 14 bases between them. The CDR3 spans 14 residues. The germline CDR1 and CDR2 sequences are MNHEY and SVGEGT.

Ten or more counts support this clonotype. This chain joins TRBV19 and TRBJ1-5; unclear D gene. CDR1 LNHDA and CDR2 SQIVND come from the germline V gene (reference sequence). Trimming removed 3 bases at V and 3 bases at J, with 15 bases between. This CDR3 has 16 residues. The CDR3 DNA sequence: TGTGCCAGTAGTATCCCCGGTCGTGGATACAATCAGCCCCAGCATTTT. Amino acid sequence: CASSIPGRGYNQPQHF.

Points on this clonotype: A much larger clone sits a single nucleotide away, making a read error possible. The chain couples TRBV7-6 to TRBJ1-5, with 9 bases lining up with TRBD1. Germline CDR1 reads SGHVS; CDR2 reads FNYEAQ. The CDR3 consists of 17 residues. The CDR3 protein is CTSSPAGTGLSNQPQHF. Here the CDR3 DNA reads TGTACCAGCAGCCCTGCCGGGACAGGGCTAAGCAATCAGCCCCAGCATTTT.

Points on this clonotype: Possible read error: a much larger clone is one base away. This chain uses TRBV29-1 with TRBJ2-7, with TRBD1 as a possible D gene (5 bases). Per germline, CDR1 SQVTM and CDR2 ANQGSEA. Trimming removed 7 bases from V and 5 bases from J, with 18 bases in between. CDR3 length equals 13 residues. The CDR3 spells CSAANFRGNEQYF. The CDR3 nucleotides are TGCAGCGCGGCAAACTTTAGGGGTAACGAGCAGTACTTC.

The sample holds many counts of this clonotype. V is TRBV5-6 and J is TRBJ1-1, with a possible D match to TRBD1 (6 bases). CDR1 and CDR2 from the germline V gene are SGHDT and YYEEEE. Trimming left V 1 base short and J 1 base short, with 14 bases between. The CDR3 is 16 residues long. The CDR3 protein is CASSLWGKGGNTEAFF. In DNA form, the CDR3 reads TGTGCCAGCAGCTTGTGGGGGAAGGGGGGGAACACTGAAGCTTTCTTT.